This entry is about one T cell receptor (beta chain). Its antigen specificity is not known. The record has no base qualities; no much larger clone is one base away. This specimen comes from a study of T cells in tumors and immune-related adverse events (dated by TCRdb to about 2021). The immunoSEQ assay was used to amplify and sequence the TCR beta locus, producing bulk TCR Vbeta CDR3 data. The published analysis was carried out like this. Non-productive CDR3s, sequences shorter than 7 amino acids, and those not starting with C or ending with F/W were excluded. Analysis was limited to specimens with at least 1000 reads, and clonotypes were defined at the amino acid level. Clonality was calculated as 1 minus Pielou's evenness. Library sizes were equalized by abundance-weighted random subsampling with replacement, which was repeated 100 times so that 95% confidence intervals could be reported. The Morisita overlap index was used to quantify repertoire overlap, and the top 40 clones in each specimen were examined for overlap with the irAE. The clones in this table, taken by TCRdb from immuneACCESS, are in-frame only. Not every clone is retained; where verified, under half of the shortfall comes from an unresolved V gene, and the cause of the rest is unknown. V and J calls and clone size are given by that table; D and trimming were obtained from the DNA. The sample records roughly 5,100 clones, 65% of which are singletons. The ten largest clonotypes hold under 6% of the sample.

V is clipped by 2 bases and J by 5 bases, and the sequence between their germline boundaries is 12 bases long. From cysteine to phenylalanine, the CDR3 is 15 amino acids long. Left in the record is the CDR3 DNA by itself, 45 bases read in frame from the first base. For CDR1 and CDR2, the germline V gene lists SNHLY and FYNNEI. The treatment or condition label, as the study defines it: nivolumab (PD-1 blockade) given before sampling. The DNeasy Blood and Tissue Kit was used to extract DNA from the formalin-fixed paraffin-embedded specimens. This clonotype originated in a female donor with metastatic renal cell carcinoma. This material consisted of gut tissue, taken from a patient treated with anti-PD-1 therapy. The rearrangement joined TRBV2 to TRBJ1-4; confidence is insufficient to name the D gene. The CDR3 in this case is CASSESTGRNEKLFF. The DNA sequence is TGTGCCAGCAGTGAATCCACGGGTCGGAATGAAAAACTGTTTTTT.